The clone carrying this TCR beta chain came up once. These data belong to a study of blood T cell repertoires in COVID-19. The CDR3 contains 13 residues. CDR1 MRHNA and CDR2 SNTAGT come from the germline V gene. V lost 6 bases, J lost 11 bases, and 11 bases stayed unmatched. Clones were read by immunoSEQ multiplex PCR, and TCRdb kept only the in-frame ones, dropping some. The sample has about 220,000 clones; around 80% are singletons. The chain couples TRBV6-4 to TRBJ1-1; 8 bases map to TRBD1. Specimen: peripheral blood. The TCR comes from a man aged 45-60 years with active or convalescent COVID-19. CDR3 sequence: CASRDRTGREAFF. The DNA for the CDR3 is TGTGCCAGCAGAGACAGGACAGGGCGTGAGGCTTTCTTT.